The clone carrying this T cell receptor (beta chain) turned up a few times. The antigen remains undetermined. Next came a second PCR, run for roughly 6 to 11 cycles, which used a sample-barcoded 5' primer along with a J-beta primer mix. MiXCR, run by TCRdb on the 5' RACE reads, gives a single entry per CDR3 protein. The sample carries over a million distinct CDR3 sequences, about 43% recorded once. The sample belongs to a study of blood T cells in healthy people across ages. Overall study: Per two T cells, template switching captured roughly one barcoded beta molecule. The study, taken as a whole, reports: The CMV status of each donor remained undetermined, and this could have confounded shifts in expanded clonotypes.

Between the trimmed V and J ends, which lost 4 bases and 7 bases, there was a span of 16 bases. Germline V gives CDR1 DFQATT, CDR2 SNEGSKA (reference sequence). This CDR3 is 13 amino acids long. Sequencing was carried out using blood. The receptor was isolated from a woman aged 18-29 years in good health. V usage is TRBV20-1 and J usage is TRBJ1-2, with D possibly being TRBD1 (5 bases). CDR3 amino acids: CSAIDSEIRGYTF. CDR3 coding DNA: TGCAGTGCTATTGACAGTGAGATACGTGGCTACACCTTC.